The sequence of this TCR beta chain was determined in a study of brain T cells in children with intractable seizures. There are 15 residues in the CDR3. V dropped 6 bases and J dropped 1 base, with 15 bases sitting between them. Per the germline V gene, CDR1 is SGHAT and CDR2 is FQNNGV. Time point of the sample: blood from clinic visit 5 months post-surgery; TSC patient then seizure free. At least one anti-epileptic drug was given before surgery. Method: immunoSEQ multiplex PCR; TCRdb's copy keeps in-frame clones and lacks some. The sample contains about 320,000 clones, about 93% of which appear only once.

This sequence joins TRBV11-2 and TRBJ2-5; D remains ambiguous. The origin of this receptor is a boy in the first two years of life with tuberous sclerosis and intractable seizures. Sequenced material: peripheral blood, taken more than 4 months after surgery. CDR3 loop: CASRSLDRAQETQYF. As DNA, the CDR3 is TGTGCCAGCAGGTCCTTGGATAGGGCCCAAGAGACCCAGTACTTC.